The clone carrying this TCR beta chain was recorded at least ten times. The antigen is unknown. The TCR beta cDNA libraries contained unique molecular identifiers. TCRdb used MiXCR to reprocess the PCR reads, holding one entry per CDR3 protein. Of approximately 160,000 distinct CDR3 sequences listed, 30% are singletons. This sample was taken from a study of post-analysis software for immune sequencing data. Broader study findings: Multiple sclerosis was associated with a significant reduction in normalized Chao1 diversity relative to controls. Relative to controls, patients had a few TRBV segments at higher frequency, with TRBV5-6, TRBV5-1 and TRBV20-1 among these.

The V gene's germline CDR1 is MDHEN and CDR2 SYDVKM. Trimming took 5 bases from V and 5 from J, leaving 16 bases between them. The CDR3 has 14 residues. This clonotype was sampled from a girl aged 10 to 17 with multiple sclerosis. V is TRBV28 and J is TRBJ2-7; a weak D match, TRBD1 (6 bases). Sequencing was performed on blood. The CDR3 region has the DNA TGTGCCAGCAGTGATCAGGGGACACCTAACGAGCAGTACTTC. This translates into CASSDQGTPNEQYF.